This T cell receptor beta chain is from a study of graft-versus-host responses after intestinal transplantation. Study at large: Each transplant was multivisceral, liver-intestinal, or isolated intestinal. Induction with anti-thymocyte globulin, then tacrolimus and steroids for about 3 years, was given to all recipients.

V gave up 3 bases and J gave up 6 bases, with 13 bases separating them. The germline gives CDR1 SGHTS, CDR2 YDEGEE. The length of the CDR3 is 14 residues. This clone was counted once. Its antigen is not identified. Clones were sequenced by immunoSEQ multiplex PCR, and TCRdb holds only the in-frame ones, with some missing. There are 80,000 to 90,000 clones in the sample; 92% occur only once, and roughly 0.31% lies in the top ten. J is TRBJ1-5 and V is TRBV5-8, with TRBD1 as a possible D gene (5 bases). The sequences come from unstimulated CD4+ T cells sorted from spleen or lymph node cells, collected before intestinal transplant. The TCR comes from a human donor who received an intestinal transplant. Written as DNA, the CDR3 is TGTGCCAGCAGCTGGAGGGGATTGGGTCAGCCCCAGCATTTT. Its protein product is CASSWRGLGQPQHF.